The rows below give T cell receptor beta chains drawn from one sample of a study of OX40 agonist ivuxolimab in advanced cancers. TCRdb's table, derived via immunoSEQ multiplex PCR, lists solely in-frame clones and lacks some. The table records around 25,000 clones, more than 75% of them present only once. The material sequenced was CD4+ or CD8+ T cells sorted from blood, taken in a trial of the OX40 agonist ivuxolimab. Receptors were obtained from an adult with an advanced solid tumor such as melanoma, head and neck, liver or kidney cancer. CDR3s include the opening cysteine and the closing phenylalanine or tryptophan. A D gene is named only where the DNA matches it firmly. Rows may omit the clone size; those that give it use once, few, many or a size class.

NA,TRBV18,NA,TRBJ1-6,TGTGCCAGCTCACCACAGGGTTCTAATTCACCCCTCCACTTT,CASSPQGSNSPLHF
TRBD2,TRBV5-1,few,TRBJ2-5,TGCGCCAGCAGCCCGCCGGGACTAGAAGAGACCCAGTACTTC,CASSPPGLEETQYF
NA,TRBV18,NA,TRBJ2-1,TGTGCCAGCTCCCCCACGGACAATGAGCAGTTCTTC,CASSPTDNEQFF
NA,TRBV7-8,NA,TRBJ1-1,TGTGCCAGCAGCCTAGCTATCGGACTGAACACTGAAGCTTTCTTT,CASSLAIGLNTEAFF
NA,TRBV15,once,TRBJ2-7,TGTGCCACCAGCAGGAGTGCCCCGGCCTACGAGCAGTACTTC,CATSRSAPAYEQYF
NA,TRBV2,NA,TRBJ1-6,TGTGCCAGCAAACTCCGTTCAGGGACAAGAAATTCACCCCTCCACTTT,CASKLRSGTRNSPLHF
TRBD1,TRBV7-8,NA,TRBJ2-5,TGTGCCAGCAGCACGCCACAGGGGGTCGGTGAGACCCAGTACTTC,CASSTPQGVGETQYF
TRBD2,TRBV27,NA,TRBJ2-7,TGTGCCAGCAGTTTAAAACGGGGGGGATACGAGCAGTACTTC,CASSLKRGGYEQYF
TRBD1,TRBV10-3,NA,TRBJ1-6,TGTGCCATCAGGCCGACAGGGGATAATTCACCCCTCCACTTT,CAIRPTGDNSPLHF
NA,TRBV28,NA,TRBJ1-5,TGTGCCAGCAGTTTAGGTAGTTCGTATCAGCCCCAGCATTTT,CASSLGSSYQPQHF
TRBD1,TRBV4-3,few,TRBJ1-5,TGCGCCAGCAGCCAAACACAGGGGTTTCAGCCCCAGCATTTT,CASSQTQGFQPQHF
NA,TRBV7-2,NA,TRBJ1-1,TGTGCCAGCAGCCTACAGGGGAACACTGAAGCTTTCTTT,CASSLQGNTEAFF
NA,TRBV6-1,NA,TRBJ1-2,TGTGCCAGCAGTGAATCGGGGCAGCCGCTCTATGGCTACACCTTC,CASSESGQPLYGYTF
NA,TRBV4-1,NA,TRBJ1-4,TGCGCCAGCAGCCAGAAGGACACACCAACTAATGAAAAACCGTTTTTT,CASSQKDTPTNEKPFF
NA,TRBV30,NA,TRBJ2-5,TGTGCCTGGAGTCGATACGTCCAAGAGACCCAGTACTTC,CAWSRYVQETQYF
TRBD1,TRBV5-1,NA,TRBJ1-6,TGCGCCAGCAGCTTGGGACAGGGGGCGAATTCACCCCTCCACTTT,CASSLGQGANSPLHF
TRBD2,TRBV7-9,NA,TRBJ2-1,TGTGCCAGCAGCTTAGGATCCGGACTAGGGGAGTTTGGGTTCTTC,CASSLGSGLGEFGFF
NA,TRBV7-2,NA,TRBJ2-1,TGTGCCAGCAGCCTCCAGTCCGGGCGGCGGTTTTTCCTCTTC,CASSLQSGRRFFLF
NA,TRBV7-2,NA,TRBJ1-5,TGTGCCAGCAGCTTAGTAGGCAGGGTCGCTCAGCCCCAGCATTTT,CASSLVGRVAQPQHF
TRBD1,TRBV19,NA,TRBJ1-4,TGTGCCAGTGCTTTCGGACAGGTGGGAGAAAAACTGTTTTTT,CASAFGQVGEKLFF
TRBD2,TRBV19,medium-sized,TRBJ2-7,TGTGCCAGTAGTATTCAGGGCGGGAGGGCCGCTGAGCAGTACTTC,CASSIQGGRAAEQYF
TRBD1,TRBV28,NA,TRBJ1-5,TGTGCCAGCAGTCCGACAGGGTGGTTTCAGCCCCAGCATTTT,CASSPTGWFQPQHF
NA,TRBV9,NA,TRBJ2-7,TGTGCCAGCAGCAAGACCGATGCTAATTACGAGCAGTACTTC,CASSKTDANYEQYF
TRBD2,TRBV9,NA,TRBJ2-3,TGTGCCAGCACCGGGACTAGCGGTACAGATACGCAGTATTTT,CASTGTSGTDTQYF
NA,TRBV11-2,NA,TRBJ1-2,TGTGCCAGCAGCTTAGTGGGGCAGGGGAACTATGGCTACACCTTC,CASSLVGQGNYGYTF
NA,TRBV30,NA,TRBJ2-4,TGTGCCTGGAGTGTGGGGGGGCTAGCCAAAAACATTCAGTACTTC,CAWSVGGLAKNIQYF
TRBD2,TRBV15,NA,TRBJ2-7,TGTGCCACCAGCAGAGACCGGACTAGCGGGAGTGTCCCCTACGAGCAGTACTTC,CATSRDRTSGSVPYEQYF
NA,TRBV28,NA,TRBJ2-3,TGTGCCAGCACCTCCCGAAGGGGGGGCCACGCTACGCAGTATTTT,CASTSRRGGHATQYF
TRBD2,TRBV7-2,NA,TRBJ2-1,TGTGCCAGCAGCTTAGACGGGAGGTACAATGAGCAGTTCTTC,CASSLDGRYNEQFF
TRBD2,TRBV4-3,NA,TRBJ2-7,TGCGCCAGCAGCCACCCCTTACGCGGGAGTCTCCCCTACGAGCAGTACTTC,CASSHPLRGSLPYEQYF
TRBD2,TRBV18,NA,TRBJ2-7,TGTGCCAGCTCACCCGGGACTAGCGGGAGGGCCGGCTACGAGCAGTACTTC,CASSPGTSGRAGYEQYF
NA,TRBV27,few,TRBJ2-1,TGTGCCAGCAGTGCGTCGAGTCTTTGGGGCTACAATGAGCAGTTCTTC,CASSASSLWGYNEQFF
NA,TRBV19,few,TRBJ1-4,TGTGCCAGTAGGGAAGGAGGTGAAAAACTGTTTTTT,CASREGGEKLFF
TRBD1,TRBV28,NA,TRBJ2-3,TGTGCCAGCAGTTTACTAACCGGGACAGGGGGCACAGATACGCAGTATTTT,CASSLLTGTGGTDTQYF
TRBD2,TRBV11-2,few,TRBJ2-7,TGTGCCAGCAGGTTAGCGTTAGCGGGGGCCTACGAGCAGTACTTC,CASRLALAGAYEQYF
NA,TRBV12-2,few,TRBJ1-2,TGTGCAAGTCGCTTAATTTGTATCTATGGCTACACCTTC,CASRLICIYGYTF
NA,TRBV6-5,NA,TRBJ1-5,TGTGCCAGCAGTTACAACGGGGATCAGCCCCAGCATTTT,CASSYNGDQPQHF
TRBD1,TRBV7-9,NA,TRBJ2-7,TGTGCCAGCAGCTTCTGGGACAGGGCCTACGAGCAGTACTTC,CASSFWDRAYEQYF
TRBD2,TRBV19,NA,TRBJ2-7,TGTGCCAGCGGGACTAGCGGGGGAGTCTACGAGCAGTACTTC,CASGTSGGVYEQYF
NA,TRBV29-1,few,TRBJ1-1,TGCAGCGTAGAACGGACGGTGAACACTGAAGCTTTCTTT,CSVERTVNTEAFF
TRBD1,TRBV7-9,NA,TRBJ2-1,TGTGCCAGCGAACCCGGGACAGGGAGGGCCAATGAGCAGTTCTTC,CASEPGTGRANEQFF
TRBD2,TRBV27,NA,TRBJ2-3,TGTGCCAGCAGTTTTCCCCGACTAGCGGGGCGCACAGATACGCAGTATTTT,CASSFPRLAGRTDTQYF
TRBD1,TRBV6-1,NA,TRBJ2-1,TGTGCCAGCAGCGAACGTCCCCGGACAGGGTGGAATGAGCAGTTCTTC,CASSERPRTGWNEQFF
NA,TRBV5-6,NA,TRBJ1-2,TGTGCCAGCAGCCACGACAAGAACTATGGCTACACCTTC,CASSHDKNYGYTF
NA,TRBV5-1,NA,TRBJ2-3,TGCGCCAGCAGCCCCGAAGGGACGGGAGATACGCAGTATTTT,CASSPEGTGDTQYF
TRBD1,TRBV7-2,NA,TRBJ2-5,TGTGCCAGCAGCTCCACGAACCCCGGGACAGCTCTGGGAACCCAGTACTTC,CASSSTNPGTALGTQYF
NA,TRBV4-3,few,TRBJ1-3,TGCGCCAGCAGCCAAGAACAGGAGAGCTCTGGAAACACCATATATTTT,CASSQEQESSGNTIYF
NA,TRBV6-6,NA,TRBJ2-7,TGTGCCAGCATGTTTAACTCCTACGAGCAGTACTTC,CASMFNSYEQYF
NA,TRBV7-8,NA,TRBJ1-5,TGTGCCAGCAGCTTTTTAGGACCCGGGGGAACACAGCATTTT,CASSFLGPGGTQHF
NA,TRBV19,few,TRBJ1-1,TGTGCCAGTAGTCCAAATCCGGGGGTCAACACTGAAGCTTTCTTT,CASSPNPGVNTEAFF